The next 7 T cell receptor beta chains were all read from a single sample in a study of PD-1 blockade in classical Hodgkin lymphoma. Every patient experienced relapse after autologous stem cell transplantation, and brentuximab vedotin exposure varied. Sequencing was performed with immunoSEQ multiplex PCR; in TCRdb, only in-frame clones are kept and a portion is missing. The table records around 66,000 clones, 75% to 90% of them present only once. The sample consisted of peripheral blood mononuclear cells (PBMCs), taken at baseline. Source of these receptors: a human donor with classical Hodgkin lymphoma.

The rearrangement links TRBV6-1 to TRBJ2-2; D gene unclear. CDR3 length: 14 residues. Germline V gene sequence: CDR1 MNHNS, CDR2 SASEGT. The V end lost 7 bases, the J end lost 2 bases, and 11 bases lay between the germline ends. CDR3 coding DNA: TGTGCCAGCAAGATTCCAGCTAACACCGGGGAGCTGTTTTTT. Protein sequence: CASKIPANTGELFF.

A single count supports this clone. The chain employs TRBV12-5 and TRBJ1-2, with D possibly being TRBD1 (6 bases). The CDR3 sequence is 15 residues long. Germline-derived CDR1 and CDR2 are LGHNT and FRNRAP. The germline V and J ends were trimmed by 5 bases and 7 bases, with 20 bases remaining between them. The CDR3: CASGPGQSRGGGYTF. CDR3 DNA sequence: TGTGCTAGTGGTCCTGGACAGTCGAGGGGGGGTGGCTACACCTTC.

V and J are TRBV5-1 and TRBJ2-3; 8 bases agree with TRBD2. The germline gives CDR1 SGHRS, CDR2 YFSETQ. The V segment lost 0 bases and the J segment 7 bases; nucleotides outside the gene matches: 4. The CDR3 runs to 14 residues. The CDR3 spells CASSLDRGGNTQYF. Here the CDR3 DNA reads TGCGCCAGCAGCTTGGATCGGGGGGGAAATACGCAGTATTTT.

The V call is TRBV10-2, the J call TRBJ2-5; D uncertain. The germline V gene has CDR1 WSHSY and CDR2 SAAADI. The germline V and J ends were trimmed by 1 base and 5 bases, with 2 bases remaining between them. The CDR3 consists of 11 residues. The CDR3 sequence is CASSELETQYF. CDR3 bases: TGCGCCAGCAGTGAGTTGGAGACCCAGTACTTC.

The chain links TRBV6-1 to TRBJ2-7; unclear D gene. The germline V gene has CDR1 MNHNS and CDR2 SASEGT. V was trimmed by 4 bases and J by 2 bases, leaving 15 bases between them. There are 15 residues in the CDR3. Written as DNA, the CDR3 is TGTGCCAGCAGTGGGAAAACCCCACTCCCCTACGAGCAGTACTTC. Protein: CASSGKTPLPYEQYF.

The chain joins TRBV11-3 to TRBJ2-7, with D tentatively TRBD1 (5 bases). The CDR3 extends over 13 amino acids. V lost 7 bases and J lost 6, with 16 bases in between. CDR1 and CDR2 (germline): SGHNT, YENEEA. The CDR3 is CASTPDNRGEQYF. The CDR3 nucleotides are TGTGCCAGCACCCCTGACAATAGGGGCGAGCAGTACTTC.

The chain recombines TRBV15 with TRBJ2-2, with a possible D match to TRBD1 (5 bases). CDR3 length equals 14 residues. The V end was cut by 5 bases, the J end by 6 bases, with 13 bases between. Looked up from germline, CDR1 is LNHNV and CDR2 is YYDKDF (reference sequence). CDR3 residues: CATSLKGRAGELFF. The CDR3 nucleotides are TGTGCCACCAGCTTAAAGGGGCGCGCCGGGGAGCTGTTTTTT.